This paragraph reports one T cell receptor beta chain. Its antigen is as yet unknown. The CDR3 loop spans 13 amino acids. From germline, CDR1 is MNHEY and CDR2 SVGAGI. V was cut by 6 bases and J by 8 bases, with 16 bases left in between. This entry belongs to a study of T cell responses to AZD1222 COVID-19 vaccine. Whole-study context: Pooled samples include second doses given at about 4 or 12 weeks. Study conclusions and caveats: Only five to seven AZD1222 recipients tested seropositive at baseline. Repertoires were obtained solely post-peak T cell response. White British donors predominated, females outnumbered males, and clonal diversity was possibly underestimated.

Sequenced by immunoSEQ multiplex PCR; TCRdb stores in-frame clones only, minus some. Of 95,000 to 110,000 clones in the sample, roughly 92% were seen once. The receptor comes from an adult in good health. The sequencing used peripheral blood, collected on day 0 of AZD1222 vaccination. V gene TRBV6-5 combines with J gene TRBJ1-2; TRBD1 might be the D (6 bases). The CDR3, as DNA: TGTGCCAGCAGACAGGGTGCTTCGGGGGGCTACACCTTC. Translating it yields CASRQGASGGYTF.